This entry lists 25 T cell receptor beta chains sequenced from one sample in a study of T cell changes during pregnancy in multiple sclerosis. Measured with immunoSEQ multiplex PCR; TCRdb has only the in-frame clones, and not every one. The sample has tens of thousands of clones; about 91% are singletons. The specimen was peripheral blood, collected before pregnancy. These receptor sequences come from a female donor with multiple sclerosis, enrolled in a pregnancy study.

The chain couples TRBV4-1 to TRBJ1-6, with D possibly being TRBD1 (5 bases). The CDR3 sequence is 12 residues long. The germline CDR1 and CDR2 sequences are MGHRA and YSYEKL. Trimming cost V 0 bases and J 16 bases, with 10 bases left between them. The CDR3 reads CASSQDVRVLHF. The DNA for the CDR3 is TGCGCCAGCAGCCAAGACGTCAGGGTACTCCACTTT.

This clone was recorded only once. The chain recombines TRBV4-2 with TRBJ1-2; D call uncertain. Trimming shortened V by 6 bases and J by 0 bases, and 14 bases separated the two germline ends. The V gene's germline CDR1 is LGHNA and CDR2 YNFKEQ. This CDR3 has 15 amino acids. The CDR3 DNA reads as TGTGCCAGCAGTTGGGGAGTTGATACTAACTATGGCTACACCTTC. Amino acid sequence: CASSWGVDTNYGYTF.

The chain couples TRBV11-2 to TRBJ2-7, with TRBD2 identical over 8 bases. Trimming took 5 bases from V and 5 from J; bases not matched to a gene: 23. This CDR3 has 19 amino acids. Looked up from germline, CDR1 is SGHAT and CDR2 is FQNNGV. CDR3 sequence reads: CASSQNPGLAGSRYHEQYF. Written as DNA, the CDR3 is TGTGCCAGCAGCCAAAACCCCGGGCTAGCGGGCTCCCGGTACCACGAGCAGTACTTC. Using reference TRBV11-2 and TRBJ2-7 for the parts outside the CDR3, the full variable domain is EAGVAQSPRYKIIEKRQSVAFWCNPISGHATLYWYQQILGQGPKLLIQFQNNGVVDDSQLPKDRFSAERLKGVDSTLKIQPAKLEDSAVYLCASSQNPGLAGSRYHEQYFGPGTRLTVT.

J is TRBJ1-2 and V is TRBV7-2, with TRBD1 matching over 7 bases. The germline V gene encodes CDR1 SGHTA and CDR2 FQGNSA. CDR3 length equals 13 residues. V shed 5 bases and J 4 bases; nucleotides not matched to a gene: 4. CDR3: CASSIGTAYGYTF. Here the CDR3 DNA reads TGTGCCAGCAGCATCGGGACAGCCTATGGCTACACCTTC.

The gene calls are TRBV7-3 and TRBJ1-1, with a weak D call TRBD1 (5 bases). Germline V CDR1 and CDR2: SGHTA, FQGTGA. This CDR3 contains 18 residues. Between the trimmed V and J ends, which lost 1 base and 2 bases, there was a span of 20 bases. This CDR3 reads CASSLKGGGYESNTEAFF. DNA for the CDR3: TGTGCCAGCAGCTTAAAGGGCGGGGGTTACGAGTCAAACACTGAAGCTTTCTTT.

V is TRBV18 and J is TRBJ1-1; possible D gene TRBD1, 6 bases. V was clipped by 4 bases and J by 3 bases, with 9 bases between them. The length of the CDR3 is 13 residues. In germline, CDR1 is KGHSH, CDR2 LQKENI. CDR3 bases: TGTGCCAGCTCACAAAAGGGGGACACTGAAGCTTTCTTT. It yields the protein CASSQKGDTEAFF.

The chain recombines TRBV29-1 with TRBJ2-7; TRBD1 agrees at 11 bases. From germline, CDR1 is SQVTM and CDR2 ANQGSEA. The V gene end was trimmed by 4 bases and the J gene end by 6 bases; junction bases not matched to a gene: 2. The CDR3 is 12 residues long. In DNA form, the CDR3 reads TGCAGCGTTGCGGGACAGGGGGGCGAGCAGTACTTC. Protein product: CSVAGQGGEQYF.

V gene TRBV5-5 combines with J gene TRBJ1-1; D may be TRBD1 (5 bases). V dropped 0 bases and J dropped 1 base, with 7 bases sitting between them. The V gene's germline CDR1 is SGHKS and CDR2 YYEKEE (reference sequence). This CDR3 contains 14 residues. CDR3 in DNA: TGTGCCAGCAGCTTGGGGACAACGAACACTGAAGCTTTCTTT. Its translation: CASSLGTTNTEAFF. The full variable domain, completed using reference TRBV5-5 and TRBJ1-1, is DAGVTQSPTHLIKTRGQQVTLRCSPISGHKSVSWYQQVLGQGPQFIFQYYEKEERGRGNFPDRFSARQFPNYSSELNVNALLLGDSALYLCASSLGTTNTEAFFGQGTRLTVV.

The gene calls are TRBV30 and TRBJ1-2; D remains ambiguous. CDR1 and CDR2 from the germline V gene are GTSNPN and SVGIG (reference sequence). CDR3 length: 14 residues. V shed 1 base and J shed 4 bases, with 13 bases lying between them. The CDR3 loop reads CAWSDPRVGYGYTF. The CDR3 DNA is TGTGCCTGGAGTGACCCGCGGGTGGGCTATGGCTACACCTTC.

This clone is a singleton in its sample. CDR3 sequence: CAISRQDETAYNEQFF. The CDR3 nucleotides are TGTGCCATCAGTCGACAGGACGAAACGGCCTACAATGAGCAGTTCTTC. The chain has TRBV10-3 and TRBJ2-1; D possibly corresponds to TRBD1 (6 bases). The CDR3 is made up of 16 amino acids. Trimming removed 5 bases at V and 2 bases at J, with 16 bases between. The germline gives CDR1 ENHRY, CDR2 SYGVKD.

This chain joins TRBV19 and TRBJ2-7; TRBD1 matches at 7 bases. The J segment lost 4 bases and the V segment lost 5 bases, leaving 11 bases of the junction unmatched. CDR3 length equals 15 residues. Per the germline V gene, CDR1 is LNHDA and CDR2 is SQIVND (reference sequence). CDR3 in DNA: TGTGCCAGTAGTGCTCTTACACAGGGGATTTACGAGCAGTACTTC. Protein sequence: CASSALTQGIYEQYF.

The genes are TRBV19 and TRBJ1-2; a possible D gene is TRBD1 (5 bases). There are 15 residues in the CDR3. V lost 6 bases to trimming and J lost 0 bases, with 14 bases between them. Germline values: CDR1 LNHDA, CDR2 SQIVND (reference sequence). DNA of the CDR3: TGTGCCAGTAGCTTCGGACAATCAGCTAACTATGGCTACACCTTC. Its translation: CASSFGQSANYGYTF.

The chain carries TRBV15 and TRBJ2-7, with D possibly TRBD1 on 6 matching bases. The CDR3 contains 15 residues. Trimming took 0 bases from V and 1 from J, leaving 10 bases between them. CDR1 LNHNV and CDR2 YYDKDF come from the germline V gene (reference sequence). The CDR3 is CATSRDPDRSYEQYF. The CDR3 DNA sequence: TGTGCCACCAGCAGAGATCCCGACAGGTCCTACGAGCAGTACTTC.

CDR3 amino acids: CASKKAGETYEQYF. In nucleotides, the CDR3 is TGTGCCAGCAAGAAGGCAGGGGAAACCTACGAGCAGTACTTC. The chain uses TRBV2 and TRBJ2-7; D is possibly TRBD1 (6 bases). This CDR3 spans 14 amino acids. The V gene lost 7 bases and the J gene lost 2 bases, with 15 bases spanning the gap. CDR1 is SNHLY, CDR2 FYNNEI, per germline.

The rearrangement links TRBV2 to TRBJ2-3; D is undetermined. The CDR3 loop spans 13 amino acids. Germline loops: CDR1 SNHLY, CDR2 FYNNEI. V lost 9 bases and J lost 2, with 12 bases in between. CDR3 protein: CARNRSPTDTQYF. CDR3 nucleotide sequence: TGTGCCAGAAACCGGAGCCCCACAGATACGCAGTATTTT.

The J gene is TRBJ1-4, the V gene TRBV2, with 7 bases identical to TRBD1. CDR1 is SNHLY and CDR2 is FYNNEI in the germline V gene. J was trimmed by 7 bases and V by 3 bases; bases with no gene match: 8. The CDR3 length is 15 residues. CDR3 nucleotides: TGTGCCAGCAGTGAGATACAGGGGATTGGTGAAAAACTGTTTTTT. Translation gives CASSEIQGIGEKLFF.

This clone has a single count. The chain combines TRBV5-1 with TRBJ1-6; no clear D gene. Trimming removed 1 base at V and 5 bases at J, with 10 bases between. This CDR3 spans 15 amino acids. Germline loops: CDR1 SGHRS, CDR2 YFSETQ. The CDR3 sequence is CASSLYSGNNSPLHF. CDR3 DNA sequence: TGCGCCAGCAGCTTGTATTCGGGTAATAATTCACCCCTCCACTTT.

The V and J genes are TRBV4-2 and TRBJ1-4; unclear D gene. V lost 1 base and J lost 14, with 11 bases in between. Germline lookup yields CDR1 LGHNA and CDR2 YNFKEQ. This CDR3 is 12 amino acids long. Written as DNA, the CDR3 is TGTGCCAGCAGCCAAGTTTCCAGGTCCCTGTTTTTT. Translated, it gives CASSQVSRSLFF.

The V and J genes are TRBV10-3 and TRBJ2-5; TRBD1 aligns across 7 bases. Germline V gene data show CDR1 as ENHRY and CDR2 as SYGVKD. The ends lost 5 bases at V and 3 bases at J; junction bases unmatched: 3. This CDR3 is 13 amino acids long. This chain's CDR3 is CAISSQGEETQYF. DNA of the CDR3: TGTGCCATCAGTAGCCAGGGGGAAGAGACCCAGTACTTC.

The chain has TRBV25-1 and TRBJ1-2; D might be TRBD1 (6 bases). The germline V gene encodes CDR1 MGHDK and CDR2 SYGVNS. This CDR3 is built from 12 residues. The ends were cut back, 6 bases at V and 7 bases at J, with 12 bases in the middle. The DNA of the CDR3 is TGTGCCAGCAGCAAGGGAGGGGGTGGCTACACCTTC. It is translated as CASSKGGGGYTF.

This clone appeared a single time. V and J are TRBV27 and TRBJ2-3, with D tentatively TRBD2 (5 bases). Germline CDR1 is MNHEY and CDR2 is SMNVEV (reference sequence). There are 16 residues in the CDR3. V was pared by 2 bases and J by 3 bases, with 15 bases between. The CDR3 DNA reads TGTGCCAGCAGTTTAGGTCAGGAGGTTTGGACAGATACGCAGTATTTT. It is translated as CASSLGQEVWTDTQYF.

The chain employs TRBV4-1 and TRBJ1-4; TRBD1 aligns across 7 bases. The germline gives CDR1 MGHRA, CDR2 YSYEKL. The CDR3 has 15 residues. Trimming took 8 bases from V and 3 from J; bases not matched to a gene: 9. The DNA of the CDR3 is TGCGCCAGCGGAATTAGGACAGGAGCTAATGAAAAACTGTTTTTT. Translation: CASGIRTGANEKLFF.

The rearrangement links TRBV29-1 to TRBJ1-3; D gene unclear. V was cut by 4 bases and J by 1 base, with 8 bases left in between. In germline, CDR1 is SQVTM, CDR2 ANQGSEA. The CDR3 consists of 13 residues. DNA for the CDR3: TGCAGCGTTGTATCTGAGTCTGGAAACACCATATATTTT. This gives the protein CSVVSESGNTIYF.

V is TRBV7-9 and J is TRBJ2-7, with TRBD1 matching 10 bases. Germline assignment: CDR1 SEHNR and CDR2 FQNEAQ (reference sequence). V dropped 5 bases and J dropped 5; count of bases not matched to a gene: 3. CDR3 length: 13 amino acids. In DNA, the CDR3 is TGTGCCAGCAGCCGGACAGGGGGTAACGAGCAGTACTTC. Protein sequence: CASSRTGGNEQYF.

The rearrangement joins TRBV9 to TRBJ2-7, with 7 nucleotides matching TRBD2. Germline-derived CDR1 and CDR2 are SGDLS and YYNGEE. The V segment lost 4 bases and the J segment 3 bases; nucleotides outside the gene matches: 7. The CDR3 has 14 amino acids. This CDR3 is CASSFGLVGYEQYF. The CDR3 DNA is TGTGCCAGCAGCTTTGGACTAGTCGGCTACGAGCAGTACTTC.